This T cell receptor (beta chain) was captured in a study of T cell responses to AZD1222 COVID-19 vaccine. Findings and limits, study-wide: Within unmutated variant regions lay the reported targets of nearly half of spike-specific TCRs. Spike was spanned by vaccine-associated CD4 TCRs, with dominance at 160-218 and 743-854. Donors were largely white British and mainly female; clonal diversity was possibly underestimated.

Libraries were prepared by immunoSEQ multiplex PCR; TCRdb keeps only in-frame clonotypes and omits some of them. The repertoire includes tens of thousands of clones, under 95% of them detected once, and more than 4% sits in the top ten. Notes on this clone: Antigen: not known.

Germline lookup yields CDR1 SGHVS and CDR2 FQNEAQ. CDR3 length: 16 residues. V dropped 5 bases and J dropped 0; count of bases not matched to a gene: 5. The clonotype originates from an adult in good health. The rearrangement joins TRBV7-8 to TRBJ1-5, with 9 bases lining up with TRBD1. The source was peripheral blood, collected on day 0 of AZD1222 vaccination. CDR3 nucleotide sequence: TGTGCCAGCAGCCCACGGACAGGGGTTAGCAATCAGCCCCAGCATTTT. Translating it yields CASSPRTGVSNQPQHF.